This TCR beta chain comes out of a study of spatial heterogeneity in lung cancer. This clonotype occurred many times. Its specificity is unknown. The junction differs from germline at one of its ends, possibly a read error. Because the library targeted alpha chains, this beta chain is an off-target read whose size means little. The time point: sample taken at primary tumor resection. Whole-study results and caveats: In tumors, expanded intratumoral alpha and beta TCR counts tracked mutation counts.

TCRdb reprocessed the 5' RACE reads with MiXCR, giving one entry per CDR3 protein. The data hold under 20,000 distinct CDR3 sequences, with about 6.3% observed a single time. The sequences come from lung tumor tissue, collected at surgery. The receptor was isolated from a male donor with early-stage non-small cell lung cancer.

The CDR3 DNA is TGTGCCAGCAGCTTAGAATTCGGACTAGCGGGAGGGGACTTT. Amino acids: CASSLEFGLAGGDF. This chain links TRBV7-2 with TRBJ2-3; 15 positions match TRBD2. Germline V gives CDR1 SGHTA, CDR2 FQGNSA. This CDR3 comprises 14 residues.